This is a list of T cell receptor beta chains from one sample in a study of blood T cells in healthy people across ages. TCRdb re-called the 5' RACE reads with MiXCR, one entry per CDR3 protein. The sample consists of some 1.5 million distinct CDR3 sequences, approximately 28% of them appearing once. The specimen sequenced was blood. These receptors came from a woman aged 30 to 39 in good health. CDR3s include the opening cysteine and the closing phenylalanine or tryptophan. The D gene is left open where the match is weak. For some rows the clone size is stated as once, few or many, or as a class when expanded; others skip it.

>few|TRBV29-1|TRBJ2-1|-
TGCAGCGTCCGGACCCAACGTACGCAGTTCTTC
CSVRTQRTQFF
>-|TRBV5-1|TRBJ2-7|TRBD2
TGCGCCAGCAGCCCACCCGGGACTAGCTACAAGCAGTACTTC
CASSPPGTSYKQYF
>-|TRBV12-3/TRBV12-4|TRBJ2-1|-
TGTGCCAGCAGTTCACTGGACTACGAGCAGTTCTTC
CASSSLDYEQFF
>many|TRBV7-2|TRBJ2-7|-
TGTGCCAGCAGCTTAGCTGTTACGGGGGCCTACGAGCAGTACTTC
CASSLAVTGAYEQYF
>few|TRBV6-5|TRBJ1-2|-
TGTGCCAGCAGCCCCACCGGGACATCGGATGGCTACACCTTC
CASSPTGTSDGYTF
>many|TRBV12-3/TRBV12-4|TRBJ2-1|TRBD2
TGTGCCAGCAGCCGTAGCGGGGGGGCCTACAATGAGCAGTTCTTC
CASSRSGGAYNEQFF
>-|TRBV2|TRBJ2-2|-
TGTGCCAGCAGTGCGGTACAAAACACCGGGGAGCTGTTTTTT
CASSAVQNTGELFF
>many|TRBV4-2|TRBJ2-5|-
TGTGCCAGCAGCCTGCCGGGGACGGGGGAGACCCAGTACTTC
CASSLPGTGETQYF
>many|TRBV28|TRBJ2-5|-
TGTGCCAGCAGTCCCAATCGACAGTCAGGGCAAGAGACCCAGTACTTC
CASSPNRQSGQETQYF
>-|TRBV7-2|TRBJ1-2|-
TGTGCCAGCAGCTCCGAGACACAGGGTCGGGACTATGGCTACACCTTC
CASSSETQGRDYGYTF
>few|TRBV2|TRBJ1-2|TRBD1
TGTGCCGGCAGACAGGGAACTGCGGGCTACACCTTC
CAGRQGTAGYTF
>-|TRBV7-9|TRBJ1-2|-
TGTGCCAGCAGCCTCCAAGTTGACTATGGCTACACCTTC
CASSLQVDYGYTF
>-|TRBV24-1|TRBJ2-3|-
TGTGCCACCAGTGATTCGACGGAAGGATGGGCGCAGTATTTT
CATSDSTEGWAQYF
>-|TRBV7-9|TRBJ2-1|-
TGTGCCAGCAGCTTACAGGGGCAGACAAGGGACAATGCGCAGTTCTTC
CASSLQGQTRDNAQFF
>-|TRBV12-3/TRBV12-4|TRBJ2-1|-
TGTGCCAGCAGTTTAACCGGCGTAAATGAGCGGTTCTTC
CASSLTGVNERFF
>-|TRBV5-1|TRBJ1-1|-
TGCGCCAGCAGCCGGGGCCGGGAGGGAGGCTACACTGAAGCTTTCTTT
CASSRGREGGYTEAFF
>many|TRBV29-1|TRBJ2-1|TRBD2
TGCAGCGTTGAGGGGGGGAGGGTCAATGAGCAGTTCTTC
CSVEGGRVNEQFF
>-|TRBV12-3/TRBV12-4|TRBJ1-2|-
TGTGCCAGCAGTGTTCGACTGGGAGATGGCTACACCTTC
CASSVRLGDGYTF
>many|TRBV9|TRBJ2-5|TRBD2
TGTGCCAGCAGCAAGGCCGGGGGGGAGACCCAGTACTTC
CASSKAGGETQYF
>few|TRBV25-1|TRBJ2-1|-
TGTGCCAGCAGTAATAGTCGCCAGGGTTCCAATGAGCAGTTCTTC
CASSNSRQGSNEQFF
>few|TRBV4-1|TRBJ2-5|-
TGCGCCAGCAGCCAAGATAAGGGATTAGGGAAAGAGACCCAGTACTTC
CASSQDKGLGKETQYF
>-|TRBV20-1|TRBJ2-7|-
TGCAGTGCTCTCTTATCTGAATCCTACGAGCAGTACTTC
CSALLSESYEQYF
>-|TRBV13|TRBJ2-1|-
TGTGCCAGCAGCTTAGGCGAGACTGGCACTGAGCAGTTCTTC
CASSLGETGTEQFF
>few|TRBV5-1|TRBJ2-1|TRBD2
TGCGCCAGCACCAGGACTAGCGGGAGGCCTACTCCCTACAATGAGCAGTTCTTC
CASTRTSGRPTPYNEQFF
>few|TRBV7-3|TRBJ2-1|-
TGTGCCAGCAGCTTAATCAGGGGAAGGGCCAATGAGCAGTTCTTC
CASSLIRGRANEQFF
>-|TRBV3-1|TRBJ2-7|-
TGTGCCAGCAGCCCATCGTGGTTGGCCCCAGGGGCCTACGAGCAGTACTTC
CASSPSWLAPGAYEQYF
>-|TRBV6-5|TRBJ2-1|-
TGTGACAGCCTGGCACACGGGAACGCCAATGAGCAGTTCTTC
CDSLAHGNANEQFF
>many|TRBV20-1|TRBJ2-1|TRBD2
TGCAGTGCTGATAGCGGGAGGGCCGAAGGCGGGTCCTACAATGAGCAGTTCTTC
CSADSGRAEGGSYNEQFF
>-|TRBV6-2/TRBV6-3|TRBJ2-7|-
TGTGCCAGCAGTTACCCAGGGGTCCTTTACGAGCAGTACTTC
CASSYPGVLYEQYF
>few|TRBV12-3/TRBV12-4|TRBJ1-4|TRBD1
TGTGCCAGCAGCGGACAGGTCGGGGAAAAACTGTTTTTT
CASSGQVGEKLFF
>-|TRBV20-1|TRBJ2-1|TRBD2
TGCAGTGCTGGAGATGGGAGGGGCAATGAGCAGTTCTTC
CSAGDGRGNEQFF
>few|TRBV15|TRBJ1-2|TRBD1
TGTGCCACCAGCAGAGGAGGACAGGGGAACTATGGCTACACCTTC
CATSRGGQGNYGYTF
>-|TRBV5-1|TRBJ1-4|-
TGCGCCAGCAGCTTGGTCGGTTTTGGAACTAATGAAAAACTGTTTTTT
CASSLVGFGTNEKLFF
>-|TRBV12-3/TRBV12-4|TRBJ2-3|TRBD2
TGTGCCAGCAGTTCCATTGGACTAGCGGGGGCTCTGGATACGCAGTATTTT
CASSSIGLAGALDTQYF
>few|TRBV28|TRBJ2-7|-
TGTGCCACGGACAGCCCCTACGAGCAGTACTTC
CATDSPYEQYF
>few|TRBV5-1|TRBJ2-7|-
TGCGCCAGCAGCTTGGCGTCCGGCCAGGGGAGCCACGAGCAGTACTTC
CASSLASGQGSHEQYF
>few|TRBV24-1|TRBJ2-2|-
TGTGCCACCAGTGGTACCGGGACATGGAACACCGGGGAGCTGTTTTTT
CATSGTGTWNTGELFF
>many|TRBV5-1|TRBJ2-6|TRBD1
TGCGCCAGCAACGGACAGGCTGGGGCCAACGTCCTGACTTTC
CASNGQAGANVLTF
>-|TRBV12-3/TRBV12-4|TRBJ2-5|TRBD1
TGTGCCAGCAGTCTCAGACAGGGTATGGAGACCCAGTACTTC
CASSLRQGMETQYF